These 9 T cell receptor beta chains share one sample of origin, sequenced in a study of control samples from healthy donors and cancer patients. The repertoire was sequenced with immunoSEQ multiplex PCR; TCRdb's copy has only in-frame clones and lacks some. The sample records approximately 150,000 clones, about 94% being singletons. Source material: PBMCs. The receptors stem from a man aged 55 to 70 with colorectal cancer.

J is TRBJ2-5 and V is TRBV7-6; the match to TRBD2 covers 7 bases. CDR3 size: 14 residues. Germline assignment: CDR1 SGHVS and CDR2 FNYEAQ. J was trimmed by 1 base and V by 5 bases; bases with no gene match: 4. The CDR3 is CASSLGTTQETQYF. The CDR3 DNA reads as TGTGCCAGCAGCCTCGGGACTACCCAAGAGACCCAGTACTTC. The full variable domain, its missing parts supplied by reference TRBV7-6 and TRBJ2-5, is GAGVSQSPRYKVTKRGQDVALRCDPISGHVSLYWYRQALGQGPEFLTYFNYEAQQDKSGLPNDRFSAERPEGSISTLTIQRTEQRDSAMYRCASSLGTTQETQYFGPGTRLLVL.

The V and J genes are TRBV30 and TRBJ1-5; TRBD1 might be the D (5 bases). Germline V gives CDR1 GTSNPN, CDR2 SVGIG (reference sequence). This CDR3 is built from 13 residues. With 2 bases removed from V and 4 bases from J, the gap between germline ends came to 9 bases. The chain's CDR3 is CAWSMTANQPQHF. The CDR3 DNA reads TGTGCCTGGAGTATGACAGCGAATCAGCCCCAGCATTTT.

The CDR3 reads CASSLGVLREQYF. In DNA, the CDR3 is TGTGCCAGCAGCTTGGGGGTGCTCCGCGAGCAGTACTTC. The chain joins TRBV7-2 to TRBJ2-7; D tentatively fits TRBD1 or TRBD2 (5 bases each). The ends were cut back, 3 bases at V and 6 bases at J, with 12 bases in the middle. This CDR3 has 13 amino acids. CDR1 is SGHTA, CDR2 FQGNSA, per germline.

This chain connects TRBV27 to TRBJ1-1; D remains ambiguous. V was cut by 4 bases and J by 0 bases, with 9 bases left in between. This CDR3 is 14 amino acids long. Germline V gives CDR1 MNHEY, CDR2 SMNVEV (reference sequence). CDR3 in amino acids: CASSSPPMNTEAFF. The CDR3 DNA is TGTGCCAGCAGTTCCCCACCCATGAACACTGAAGCTTTCTTT.

CDR3 sequence (DNA): TGTGCCAGCAGCTTACAGGTATTGAACACTGAAGCTTTCTTT. Its translation is CASSLQVLNTEAFF. The rearrangement uses TRBV11-2 and TRBJ1-1; D gene ambiguous. The CDR3 length is 14 residues. The ends were cut back, 2 bases at V and 0 bases at J, with 7 bases in the middle. Germline assignment: CDR1 SGHAT and CDR2 FQNNGV.

J is TRBJ2-1 and V is TRBV6-2 or TRBV6-3; TRBD2 might be the D (5 bases). Between the trimmed V and J ends, which lost 4 bases and 7 bases, there was a span of 20 bases. The CDR3 runs to 16 residues. From germline, CDR1 is MNHEY and CDR2 SVGEGT. CDR3 nucleotides: TGTGCCAGCAGTTTCGCACAGTCCGGGAAACTTAATGAGCAGTTCTTC. It translates to CASSFAQSGKLNEQFF.

The V gene is TRBV7-8, the J gene TRBJ2-2; D not resolved. CDR3 size: 14 residues. V lost 3 bases and J lost 5, with 10 bases in between. Germline CDR1 reads SGHVS; CDR2 reads FQNEAQ. In nucleotides, the CDR3 is TGTGCCAGCAGCTTCGGTGCGACGACCGGGGAGCTGTTTTTT. This encodes CASSFGATTGELFF.

The gene calls are TRBV5-5 and TRBJ1-1, with D uncertain. The CDR3 is made up of 16 amino acids. The germline V gene encodes CDR1 SGHKS and CDR2 YYEKEE (reference sequence). V was clipped by 3 bases and J by 0 bases, with 15 bases between them. This CDR3 reads CASSSIYVDLNTEAFF. The CDR3 DNA reads TGTGCCAGCAGCTCGATTTACGTGGACCTGAACACTGAAGCTTTCTTT.

The rearrangement links TRBV2 to TRBJ2-5; D is undetermined. The CDR3 length is 14 residues. The ends were cut back, 3 bases at V and 4 bases at J, with 12 bases in the middle. In germline, CDR1 is SNHLY, CDR2 FYNNEI. The CDR3 loop reads CASSDWAIRETQYF. The DNA for the CDR3 is TGTGCCAGCAGTGATTGGGCCATCCGAGAGACCCAGTACTTC.